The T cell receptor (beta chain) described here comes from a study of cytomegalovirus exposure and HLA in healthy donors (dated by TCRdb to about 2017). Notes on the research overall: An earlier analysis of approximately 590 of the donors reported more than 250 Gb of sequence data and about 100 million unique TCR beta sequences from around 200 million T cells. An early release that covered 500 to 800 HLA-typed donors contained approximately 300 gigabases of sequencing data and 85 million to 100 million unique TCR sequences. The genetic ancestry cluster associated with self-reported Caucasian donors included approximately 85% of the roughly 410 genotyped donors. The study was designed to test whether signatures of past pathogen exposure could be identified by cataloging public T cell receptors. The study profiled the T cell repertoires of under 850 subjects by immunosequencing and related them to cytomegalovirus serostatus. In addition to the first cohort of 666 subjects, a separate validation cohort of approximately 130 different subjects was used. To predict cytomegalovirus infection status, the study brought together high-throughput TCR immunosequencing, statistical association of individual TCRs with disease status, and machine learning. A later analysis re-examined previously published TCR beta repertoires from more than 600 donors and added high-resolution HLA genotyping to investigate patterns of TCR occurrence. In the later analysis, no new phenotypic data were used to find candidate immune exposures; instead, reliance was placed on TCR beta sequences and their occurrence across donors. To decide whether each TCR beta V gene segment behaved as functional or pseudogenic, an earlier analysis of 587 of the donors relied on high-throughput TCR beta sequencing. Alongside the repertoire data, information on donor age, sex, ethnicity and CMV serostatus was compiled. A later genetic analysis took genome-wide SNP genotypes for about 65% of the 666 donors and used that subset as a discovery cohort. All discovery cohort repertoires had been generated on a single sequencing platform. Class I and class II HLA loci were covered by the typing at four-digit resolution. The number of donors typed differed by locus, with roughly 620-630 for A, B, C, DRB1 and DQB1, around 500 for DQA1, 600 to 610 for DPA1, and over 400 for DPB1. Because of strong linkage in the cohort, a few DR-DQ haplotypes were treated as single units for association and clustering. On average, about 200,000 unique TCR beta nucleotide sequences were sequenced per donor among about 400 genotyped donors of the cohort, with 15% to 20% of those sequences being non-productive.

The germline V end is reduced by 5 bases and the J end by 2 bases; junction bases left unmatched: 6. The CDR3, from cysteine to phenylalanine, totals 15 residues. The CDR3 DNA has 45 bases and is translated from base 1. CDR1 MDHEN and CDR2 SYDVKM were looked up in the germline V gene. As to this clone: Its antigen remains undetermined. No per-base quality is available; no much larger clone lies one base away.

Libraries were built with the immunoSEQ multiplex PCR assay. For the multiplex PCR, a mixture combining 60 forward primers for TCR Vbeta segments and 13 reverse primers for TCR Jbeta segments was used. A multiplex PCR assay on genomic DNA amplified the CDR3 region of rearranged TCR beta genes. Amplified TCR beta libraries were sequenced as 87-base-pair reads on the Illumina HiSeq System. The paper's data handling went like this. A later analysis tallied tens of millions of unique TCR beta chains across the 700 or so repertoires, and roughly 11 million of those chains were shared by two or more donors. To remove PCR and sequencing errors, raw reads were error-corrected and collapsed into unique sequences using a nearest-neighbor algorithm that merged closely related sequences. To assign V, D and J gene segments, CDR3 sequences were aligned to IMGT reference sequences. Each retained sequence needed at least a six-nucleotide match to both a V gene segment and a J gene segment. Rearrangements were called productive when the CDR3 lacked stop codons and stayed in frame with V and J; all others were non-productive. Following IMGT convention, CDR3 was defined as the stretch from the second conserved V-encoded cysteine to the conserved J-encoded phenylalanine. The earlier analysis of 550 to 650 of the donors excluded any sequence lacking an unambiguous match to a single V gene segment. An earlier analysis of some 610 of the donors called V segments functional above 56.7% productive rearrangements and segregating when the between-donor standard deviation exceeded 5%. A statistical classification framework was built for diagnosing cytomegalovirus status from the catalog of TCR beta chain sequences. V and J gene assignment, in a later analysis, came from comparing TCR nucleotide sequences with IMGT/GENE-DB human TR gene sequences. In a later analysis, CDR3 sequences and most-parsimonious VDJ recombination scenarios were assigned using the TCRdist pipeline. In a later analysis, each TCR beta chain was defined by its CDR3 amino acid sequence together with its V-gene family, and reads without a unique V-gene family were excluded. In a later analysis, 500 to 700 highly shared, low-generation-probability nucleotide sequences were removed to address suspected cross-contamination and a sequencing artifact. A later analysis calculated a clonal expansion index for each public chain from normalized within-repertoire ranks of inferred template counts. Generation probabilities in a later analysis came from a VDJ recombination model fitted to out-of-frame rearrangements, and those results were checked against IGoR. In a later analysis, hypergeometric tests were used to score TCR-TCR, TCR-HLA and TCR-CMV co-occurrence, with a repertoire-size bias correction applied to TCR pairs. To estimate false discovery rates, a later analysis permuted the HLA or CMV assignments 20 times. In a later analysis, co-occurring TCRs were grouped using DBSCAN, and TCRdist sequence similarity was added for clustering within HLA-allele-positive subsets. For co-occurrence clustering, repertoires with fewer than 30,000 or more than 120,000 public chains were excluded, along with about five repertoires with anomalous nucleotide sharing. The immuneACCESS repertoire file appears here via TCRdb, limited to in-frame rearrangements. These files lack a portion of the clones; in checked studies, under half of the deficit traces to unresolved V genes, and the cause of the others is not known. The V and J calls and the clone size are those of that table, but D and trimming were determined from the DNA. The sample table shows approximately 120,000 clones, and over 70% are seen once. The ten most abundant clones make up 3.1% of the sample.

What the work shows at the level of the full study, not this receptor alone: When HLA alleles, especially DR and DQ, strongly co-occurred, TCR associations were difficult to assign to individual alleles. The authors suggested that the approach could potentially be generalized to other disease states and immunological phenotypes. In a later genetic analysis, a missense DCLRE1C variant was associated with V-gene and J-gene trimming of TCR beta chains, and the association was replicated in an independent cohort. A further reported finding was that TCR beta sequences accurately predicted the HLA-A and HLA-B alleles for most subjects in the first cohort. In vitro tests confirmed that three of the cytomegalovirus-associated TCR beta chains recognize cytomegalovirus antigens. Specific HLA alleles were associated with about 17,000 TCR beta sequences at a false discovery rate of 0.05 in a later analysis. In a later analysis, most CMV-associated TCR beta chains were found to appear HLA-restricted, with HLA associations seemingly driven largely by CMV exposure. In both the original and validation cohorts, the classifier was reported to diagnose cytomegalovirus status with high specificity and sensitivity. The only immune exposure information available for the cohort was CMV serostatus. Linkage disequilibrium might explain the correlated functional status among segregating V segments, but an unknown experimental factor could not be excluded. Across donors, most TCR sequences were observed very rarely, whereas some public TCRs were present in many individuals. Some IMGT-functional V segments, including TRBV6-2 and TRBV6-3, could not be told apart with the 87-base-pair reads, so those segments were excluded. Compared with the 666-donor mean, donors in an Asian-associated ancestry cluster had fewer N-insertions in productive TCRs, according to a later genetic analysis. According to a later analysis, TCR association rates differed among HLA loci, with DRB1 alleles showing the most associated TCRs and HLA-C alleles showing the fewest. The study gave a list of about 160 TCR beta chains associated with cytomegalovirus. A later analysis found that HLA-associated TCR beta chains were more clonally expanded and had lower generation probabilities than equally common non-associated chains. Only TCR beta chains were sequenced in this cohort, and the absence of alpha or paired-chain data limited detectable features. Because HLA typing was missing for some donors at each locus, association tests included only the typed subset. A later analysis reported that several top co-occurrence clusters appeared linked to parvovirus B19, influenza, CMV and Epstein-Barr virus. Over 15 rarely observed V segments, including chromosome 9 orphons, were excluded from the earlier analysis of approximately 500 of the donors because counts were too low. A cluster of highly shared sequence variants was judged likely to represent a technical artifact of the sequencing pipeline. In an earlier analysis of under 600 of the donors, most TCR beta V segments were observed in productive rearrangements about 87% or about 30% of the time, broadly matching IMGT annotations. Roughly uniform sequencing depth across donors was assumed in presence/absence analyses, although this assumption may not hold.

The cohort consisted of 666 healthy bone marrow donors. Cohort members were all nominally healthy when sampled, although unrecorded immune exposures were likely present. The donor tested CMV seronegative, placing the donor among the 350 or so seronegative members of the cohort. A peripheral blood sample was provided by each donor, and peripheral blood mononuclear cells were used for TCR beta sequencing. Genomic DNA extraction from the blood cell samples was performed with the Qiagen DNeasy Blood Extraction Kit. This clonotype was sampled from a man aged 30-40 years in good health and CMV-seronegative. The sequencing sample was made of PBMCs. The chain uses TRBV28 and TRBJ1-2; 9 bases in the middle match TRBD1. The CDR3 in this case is CASSKWDRANYGYTF. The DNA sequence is TGTGCCAGCAGTAAATGGGACAGGGCCAACTATGGCTACACCTTC.